This T cell receptor (beta chain) was retrieved from a study of T-cell reconstitution after alpha-beta-depleted transplantation in children. The trim removed 4 bases at V and 7 bases at J, leaving 0 bases unmatched. This CDR3 is built from 12 residues. Germline V gene data show CDR1 as SNHLY and CDR2 as FYNNEI. This clonotype appeared many times. Unique molecular identifiers were incorporated into the prepared TCRbeta library. TCRdb reprocessed the PCR reads with MiXCR, giving one entry per CDR3 protein. The data show 250,000 to 300,000 distinct CDR3 sequences, approximately 9.6% seen once. This chain connects TRBV2 to TRBJ1-5, with 8 positions matching TRBD1. The receptor was isolated from a human donor who donated a stem cell graft to a child with SCID. This sample comprised PBMCs from the stem cell graft donor, obtained from the stem cell graft. The CDR3 DNA reads TGTGCCAGCAGTGCAGGGGGCCAGCCCCAGCATTTT. Its protein product is CASSAGGQPQHF.